These 27 T cell receptor beta chains share one sample of origin, sequenced in a study of T cell responses to AZD1222 COVID-19 vaccine. Assay used: immunoSEQ multiplex PCR; TCRdb lists only in-frame clones, some missing. The sample contains almost 55,000 clones, around 84% of which appear only once. The sample consisted of peripheral blood, taken on day 0 of AZD1222 vaccination. The receptors derive from an adult in good health.

The genes are TRBV5-1 and TRBJ2-3; 11 nucleotides line up with TRBD2. J lost 2 bases, V lost 0 bases, and 2 bases had no gene match. The CDR3 totals 16 residues. Germline V lookup: CDR1 SGHRS, CDR2 YFSETQ. CDR3 loop: CASSLGSGRDTDTQYF. The CDR3 bases are TGCGCCAGCAGCTTGGGTAGCGGGAGGGACACAGATACGCAGTATTTT.

This clone showed up just once. The gene calls are TRBV6-1 and TRBJ1-5; D gene unclear. CDR1 is MNHNS and CDR2 is SASEGT in the germline V gene. V was cut by 3 bases and J by 4 bases, with 13 bases left in between. The length of the CDR3 is 15 residues. CDR3 sequence (DNA): TGTGCCAGCAGTGATGGCTTGGCAGGTAATCAGCCCCAGCATTTT. Translated: CASSDGLAGNQPQHF.

The chain carries TRBV6-5 and TRBJ1-4; TRBD1 might be the D (6 bases). This CDR3 has 14 residues. From germline, CDR1 is MNHEY and CDR2 SVGAGI. Between the trimmed V and J ends, which lost 7 bases and 3 bases, there was a span of 12 bases. The CDR3 DNA is TGTGCCAGCATATCTACAGGGTCTAATGAAAAACTGTTTTTT. Its protein is CASISTGSNEKLFF.

This sequence joins TRBV7-2 and TRBJ2-6; 8 bases align to TRBD1. Germline loops: CDR1 SGHTA, CDR2 FQGNSA. V dropped 1 base and J dropped 0; count of bases not matched to a gene: 5. CDR3 length equals 18 residues. The CDR3 DNA follows: TGTGCCAGCAGCTTAGTCTCAGGGGGCCGCTCTGGGGCCAACGTCCTGACTTTC. Protein sequence: CASSLVSGGRSGANVLTF.

V usage is TRBV18 and J usage is TRBJ2-1, with 11 bases aligning to TRBD2. Germline V CDR1 and CDR2: KGHSH, LQKENI. V was clipped by 3 bases and J by 9 bases; unmatched bases: 13. The CDR3 is made up of 17 amino acids. The CDR3 region is CASSPLVSGRAIGEQFF. DNA of the CDR3: TGTGCCAGCTCACCTCTAGTTAGCGGGAGGGCAATTGGTGAGCAGTTCTTC. Filled out from reference TRBV18 and TRBJ2-1, the complete variable domain reads NAGVMQNPRHLVRRRGQEARLRCSPMKGHSHVYWYRQLPEEGLKFMVYLQKENIIDESGMPKERFSAEFPKEGPSILRIQQVVRGDSAAYFCASSPLVSGRAIGEQFFGPGTRLTVL.

This clone was recorded a few times. The chain combines TRBV20-1 with TRBJ1-5; maybe TRBD1 (6 bases). The CDR3 totals 15 residues. The germline V gene encodes CDR1 DFQATT and CDR2 SNEGSKA (reference sequence). Trimming took off 3 bases at V and 6 bases at J, with 18 bases between the two ends. DNA for the CDR3: TGCAGTGCTAGTCTCCTTGGGACAAGTACTCAGCCCCAGCATTTT. Residues: CSASLLGTSTQPQHF.

This clone has only one observation. The chain has TRBV5-8 and TRBJ1-6; D uncertain. CDR1 and CDR2 from the germline V gene are SGHTS and YDEGEE. Trimming shortened V by 6 bases and J by 0 bases, and 10 bases separated the two germline ends. The CDR3 has 15 residues. The CDR3 DNA reads as TGTGCCAGCACCCCCTTCCGCTCCTATAATTCACCCCTCCACTTT. It is translated as CASTPFRSYNSPLHF.

The CDR3 DNA reads as TGTGCCAGCAGTTTCGAGGGGTCGGGCAGGCAAGAGACCCAGTACTTC. Translating gives CASSFEGSGRQETQYF. This chain connects TRBV28 to TRBJ2-5, with D perhaps being TRBD1 or TRBD2 (5 bases each). The CDR3 sequence is 16 residues long. Trimming left V 3 bases short and J 2 bases short, with 16 bases between. Germline V gives CDR1 MDHEN, CDR2 SYDVKM.

The V call is TRBV2, the J call TRBJ2-7; 9 nucleotides agree with TRBD2. The CDR3 is 16 amino acids. With 3 bases clipped from V and 2 bases from J, the junction kept 8 bases outside the gene matches. Germline loops: CDR1 SNHLY, CDR2 FYNNEI. The CDR3 protein is CASSEALAGLTYEQYF. In DNA form, the CDR3 reads TGTGCCAGCAGTGAGGCACTAGCGGGCCTGACCTACGAGCAGTACTTC.

This CDR3 reads CASSVFDRGGNTEAFF. In DNA form, the CDR3 reads TGTGCCAGCAGCGTATTTGACAGGGGCGGGAACACTGAAGCTTTCTTT. The chain uses TRBV9 and TRBJ1-1; TRBD1 matches at 8 bases. CDR3 size: 16 residues. Trimming at V came to 1 base and at J to 1 base, leaving 6 bases not matched to a gene. Per the germline V gene, CDR1 is SGDLS and CDR2 is YYNGEE.

The gene calls are TRBV27 and TRBJ1-2; D perhaps matches TRBD1 (5 bases). Trimming stripped 2 bases from V and 3 bases from J, with 13 bases between. In germline, CDR1 is MNHEY, CDR2 SMNVEV (reference sequence). The CDR3 is 15 residues long. The CDR3 loop is CASSLGAQTYYGYTF. The CDR3 nucleotides read TGTGCCAGCAGTTTAGGGGCACAGACCTACTATGGCTACACCTTC.

CDR3 residues: CASSPTGTSGSFYHEQYF. The CDR3 bases are TGCGCCAGCAGCCCTACCGGGACTAGCGGGAGTTTTTACCACGAGCAGTACTTC. The chain recombines TRBV5-1 with TRBJ2-7, with 14 bases lining up with TRBD2. This CDR3 is 18 amino acids long. The V gene end was trimmed by 4 bases and the J gene end by 5 bases; junction bases not matched to a gene: 14. CDR1 and CDR2 (germline): SGHRS, YFSETQ.

V gene TRBV19 combines with J gene TRBJ2-7; 8 nucleotides align to TRBD1. CDR1 LNHDA and CDR2 SQIVND come from the germline V gene (reference sequence). V lost 6 bases and J lost 4; bases outside the gene matches: 2. The CDR3 runs 12 residues. The CDR3 nucleotides read TGTGCCAGTAGGCGGGACAGGTACGAGCAGTACTTC. Encoded protein: CASRRDRYEQYF.

This sequence joins TRBV21-1 and TRBJ1-3. TRBV21-1 is reported as a pseudogene. There are 16 residues in the CDR3. CDR3 sequence: CASSKERVPSGNTIYF. CDR3 in DNA: TGTGCCAGCAGCAAAGAAAGGGTCCCCTCTGGAAACACCATATATTTT.

The CDR3 loop is CATTSGQVADTQYF. The CDR3 region has the DNA TGTGCCACCACCTCGGGACAGGTGGCAGATACGCAGTATTTT. The genes are TRBV24-1 and TRBJ2-3, with TRBD1 matching 8 bases. V was pared by 8 bases and J by 4 bases, with 7 bases of the junction left unmatched. Per the germline V gene, CDR1 is KGHDR and CDR2 is SFDVKD. This CDR3 spans 14 amino acids.

The CDR3, as DNA: TGTGCCAGCAGCCCTCGCCGATATAATTCACCCCTCCACTTT. This encodes CASSPRRYNSPLHF. The rearrangement joins TRBV21-1 to TRBJ1-6. TRBV21-1 is a pseudogene. The CDR3 is 14 residues long.

This clone has a handful of counts. This sequence joins TRBV4-1 and TRBJ1-5; D is perhaps TRBD1 (5 bases). The CDR3 covers 15 residues. The V gene's germline CDR1 is MGHRA and CDR2 YSYEKL. The germline V and J ends were trimmed by 0 bases and 6 bases, with 12 bases remaining between them. The CDR3 region is CASSQDLRDSQPQHF. The CDR3 nucleotides are TGCGCCAGCAGCCAAGATCTAAGGGACTCTCAGCCCCAGCATTTT.

This clone was observed a single time. This rearrangement joins TRBV7-9 to TRBJ1-6, with 8 bases aligning to TRBD1. The CDR3 consists of 14 residues. J lost 10 bases, V lost 7 bases, and 9 bases had no gene match. Germline CDR1 and CDR2: SEHNR and FQNEAQ (reference sequence). For the CDR3, the DNA is TGTGCCAGCAACTTCGGACAGGGAAGCTCACCCCTCCACTTT. Translated: CASNFGQGSSPLHF.

The rearrangement links TRBV7-6 to TRBJ2-5; 7 bases are a match to TRBD2. Germline CDR1 reads SGHVS; CDR2 reads FNYEAQ. With V trimmed by 4 bases and J by 2 bases, 7 bases remained unmatched. CDR3 size: 15 residues. CDR3 in amino acids: CASSSRAGEQETQYF. CDR3 DNA: TGTGCCAGCAGCTCCAGGGCGGGGGAACAAGAGACCCAGTACTTC.

This sequence joins TRBV11-2 and TRBJ1-1; no definite D call. The V end lost 5 bases, the J end lost 4 bases, and 14 bases lay between the germline ends. The CDR3 has 14 residues. CDR1 SGHAT and CDR2 FQNNGV come from the germline V gene. Here the CDR3 DNA reads TGTGCCAGCAGCCGCGGGGATTGGGGCACTGAAGCTTTCTTT. Translating gives CASSRGDWGTEAFF. The whole variable domain, remainder taken from reference TRBV11-2 and TRBJ1-1, is EAGVAQSPRYKIIEKRQSVAFWCNPISGHATLYWYQQILGQGPKLLIQFQNNGVVDDSQLPKDRFSAERLKGVDSTLKIQPAKLEDSAVYLCASSRGDWGTEAFFGQGTRLTVV.

CDR3 residues: CASSKPVGRAYNEQFF. The DNA of the CDR3 is TGTGCCAGTAGTAAGCCTGTCGGGAGGGCCTACAATGAGCAGTTCTTC. This chain joins TRBV19 and TRBJ2-1; TRBD2 aligns across 8 bases. In germline, CDR1 is LNHDA, CDR2 SQIVND (reference sequence). The CDR3 has 16 residues. V was pared by 4 bases and J by 2 bases, with 7 bases of the junction left unmatched.

The chain combines TRBV7-8 with TRBJ1-2; D is possibly TRBD1 (6 bases). Deletions cut 1 base from V and 4 bases from J, with 13 bases between. The CDR3 loop spans 15 amino acids. The germline V gene has CDR1 SGHVS and CDR2 FQNEAQ. CDR3 amino acids: CASSLDRAGGYGYTF. CDR3 coding DNA: TGTGCCAGCAGCTTAGACAGGGCAGGAGGCTATGGCTACACCTTC.

In its sample, this clone was seen once. V and J are TRBV5-1 and TRBJ2-1; 7 nucleotides match TRBD2. This CDR3 spans 16 amino acids. Unmatched junction bases numbered 7, after V lost 4 bases and J lost 0 bases. Germline CDR1 and CDR2: SGHRS and YFSETQ. In DNA form, the CDR3 reads TGCGCCAGCAGCACTGGACTAGTCCCCTCCTACAATGAGCAGTTCTTC. Its translation is CASSTGLVPSYNEQFF.

The chain combines TRBV5-8 with TRBJ2-7; D unclear. The CDR3 contains 13 residues. The V and J ends lost 6 bases and 1 base respectively, with 11 bases between them. Germline lookup yields CDR1 SGHTS and CDR2 YDEGEE. The CDR3 sequence is CASTTQHSYEQYF. The CDR3 DNA sequence: TGTGCCAGCACAACACAGCATTCCTACGAGCAGTACTTC.

The chain is built from TRBV5-5 and TRBJ1-4; TRBD1 matches 11 bases. Germline-derived CDR1 and CDR2 are SGHKS and YYEKEE (reference sequence). The junction had 7 bases not matched to a gene; V was cut back by 4 bases and J by 8 bases. This CDR3 has 15 amino acids. CDR3 coding DNA: TGTGCCAGCAGCGCCCCGGGACAGGGGGTAGAAAAACTGTTTTTT. It codes for CASSAPGQGVEKLFF.

This chain links TRBV27 with TRBJ2-2; 11 bases match TRBD2. Germline CDR1 reads MNHEY; CDR2 reads SMNVEV (reference sequence). CDR3 size: 18 residues. The J segment lost 0 bases and the V segment lost 2 bases, leaving 5 bases of the junction unmatched. This CDR3 is CASSLRGLAVSNTGELFF. The CDR3 region has the DNA TGTGCCAGCAGTTTACGGGGACTAGCGGTTTCGAACACCGGGGAGCTGTTTTTT.

This chain uses TRBV18 with TRBJ1-6, with a weak D call TRBD1 (5 bases). The CDR3 runs to 13 residues. Trimming removed 6 bases at V and 5 bases at J, with 8 bases between. Germline CDR1 is KGHSH and CDR2 is LQKENI. The CDR3 nucleotides are TGTGCCAGCTCTGGGACGGATAATTCACCCCTCCACTTT. It yields the protein CASSGTDNSPLHF.